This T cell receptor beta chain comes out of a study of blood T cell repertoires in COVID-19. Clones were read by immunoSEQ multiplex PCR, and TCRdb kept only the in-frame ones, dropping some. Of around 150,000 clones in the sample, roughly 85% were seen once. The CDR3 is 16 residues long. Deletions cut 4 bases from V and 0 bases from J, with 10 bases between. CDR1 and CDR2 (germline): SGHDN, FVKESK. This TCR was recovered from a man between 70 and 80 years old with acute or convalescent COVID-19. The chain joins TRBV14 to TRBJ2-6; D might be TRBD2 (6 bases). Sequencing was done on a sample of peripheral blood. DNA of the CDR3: TGTGCCAGCAGCCCACCGACTAGCTCTGGGGCCAACGTCCTGACTTTC. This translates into CASSPPTSSGANVLTF.